This TCR beta chain came from a study of CD8 T cells in ankylosing spondylitis. The CDR3 runs to 14 residues. The germline gives CDR1 DFQATT, CDR2 SNEGSKA (reference sequence). Trimming pared 3 bases from V and 1 base from J, leaving 9 bases between. TCRdb passed the 5' RACE reads through MiXCR, listing each CDR3 protein once. The sample contains just over 150,000 distinct CDR3 sequences, about 17% of which appear only once. The sequence came from a male donor with ankylosing spondylitis or in good health (not recorded which). This rearrangement joins TRBV20-1 to TRBJ2-2; weak D call: TRBD2 (5 bases). Sequencing was performed on blood, either unsorted or a sorted T cell fraction (not recorded which). CDR3 region: CSARGGRNTGELFF. CDR3 DNA: TGCAGTGCTAGGGGTGGGAGGAACACCGGGGAGCTGTTTTTT.